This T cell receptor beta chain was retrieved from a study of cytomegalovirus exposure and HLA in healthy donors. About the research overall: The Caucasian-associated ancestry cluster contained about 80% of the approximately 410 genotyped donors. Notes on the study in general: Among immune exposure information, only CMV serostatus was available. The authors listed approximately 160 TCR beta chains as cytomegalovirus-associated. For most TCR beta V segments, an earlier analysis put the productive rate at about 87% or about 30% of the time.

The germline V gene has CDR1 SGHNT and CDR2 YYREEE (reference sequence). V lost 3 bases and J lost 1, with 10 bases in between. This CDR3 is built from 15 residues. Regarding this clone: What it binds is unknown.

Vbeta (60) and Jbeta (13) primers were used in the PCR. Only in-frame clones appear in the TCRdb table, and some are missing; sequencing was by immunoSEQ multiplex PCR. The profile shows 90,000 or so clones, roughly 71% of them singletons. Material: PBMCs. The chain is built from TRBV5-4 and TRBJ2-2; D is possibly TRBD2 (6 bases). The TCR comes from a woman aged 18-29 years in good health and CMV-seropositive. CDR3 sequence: CASSSGRGNTGELFF. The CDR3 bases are TGTGCCAGCAGCTCGGGGCGGGGGAACACCGGGGAGCTGTTTTTT. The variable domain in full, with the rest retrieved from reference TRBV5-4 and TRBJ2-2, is ETGVTQSPTHLIKTRGQQVTLRCSSQSGHNTVSWYQQALGQGPQFIFQYYREEENGRGNFPPRFSGLQFPNYSSELNVNALELDDSALYLCASSSGRGNTGELFFGEGSRLTVL.